The clone carrying this T cell receptor (beta chain) showed up many times. Uncontrolled infection, other autoimmune disease, pregnancy or lactation barred patients from enrollment. These data are taken from a study of T cells in Graves' hyperthyroidism and ophthalmopathy. Using RNA transcripts as the source, TCR beta CDR3 regions were amplified. The HTBI primer set was used in a first-round RT-PCR of the TCR CDR3. From the multiplex PCR reads, TCRdb called clonotypes with MiXCR, one entry per CDR3 protein. The repertoire holds fewer than 750,000 distinct CDR3 sequences, with about 14% as singletons. The CDR3 loop spans 13 amino acids. The germline gives CDR1 MNHNS, CDR2 SASEGT. The V end was cut by 7 bases, the J end by 4 bases, with 13 bases between.

This sequence was found in a woman between 35 and 50 years old with Graves' ophthalmopathy. The sequenced material came from blood. This chain uses TRBV6-1 with TRBJ2-5; possibly TRBD1 or TRBD2 for D (5 bases each). CDR3 amino acids: CASTRAGSETQYF. The CDR3 bases are TGTGCCAGCACGAGGGCAGGGTCAGAGACCCAGTACTTC.